This T cell receptor beta chain derives from a study of blood T cells in healthy people across ages. Broader study findings: Across the age range, TCR beta diversity per million T cells fell in a roughly linear way.

A note on this clonotype: Its cognate antigen is unknown.

Individuals who donated were healthy Caucasians from Russia aged about 6 to 90. Isolated PBMCs totaled at least 7 million in each sample. Samples each had at least 6 micrograms of total RNA extracted. Sample-barcoded 5' priming and a J-beta primer mix drove a second PCR of about 6 to 11 cycles. MiXCR was run by TCRdb on the 5' RACE reads, yielding one entry per CDR3 protein. The table includes over a million distinct CDR3 sequences, 55% to 75% detected once. The CDR3 consists of 17 residues. Trimming took 7 bases from V and 3 from J; bases not matched to a gene: 8. V and J are TRBV12-3 or TRBV12-4 and TRBJ2-2; 13 bases are a match to TRBD2. This TCR was recovered from a man between 18 and 35 years old in good health. Sequencing input: blood. The CDR3 sequence: CASMWTSGRGDTGELFF. CDR3 coding DNA: TGTGCCAGCATGTGGACTAGCGGGAGAGGAGACACCGGGGAGCTGTTTTTT.